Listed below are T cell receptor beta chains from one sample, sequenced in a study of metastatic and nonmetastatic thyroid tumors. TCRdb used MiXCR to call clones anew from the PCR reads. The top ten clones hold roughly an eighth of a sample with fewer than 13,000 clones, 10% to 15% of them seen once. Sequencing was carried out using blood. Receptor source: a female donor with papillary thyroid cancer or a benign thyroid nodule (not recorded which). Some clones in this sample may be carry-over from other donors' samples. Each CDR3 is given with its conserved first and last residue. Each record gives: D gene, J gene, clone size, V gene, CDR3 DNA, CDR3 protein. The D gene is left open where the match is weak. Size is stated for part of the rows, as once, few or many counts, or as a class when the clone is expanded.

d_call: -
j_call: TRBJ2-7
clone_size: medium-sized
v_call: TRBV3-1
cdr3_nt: TGTGCCAGCAGCCAAGCGGCGACAGCTGTATCCTACGAGCAGTACTTC
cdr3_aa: CASSQAATAVSYEQYF

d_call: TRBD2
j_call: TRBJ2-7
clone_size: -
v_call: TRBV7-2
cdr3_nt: TGTGCCAGCAGCTTTTCGACTAGCGGCTACGAGCAGTACTTC
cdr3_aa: CASSFSTSGYEQYF

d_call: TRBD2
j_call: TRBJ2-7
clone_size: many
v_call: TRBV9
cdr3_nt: TGTGCCAGCAGCGTAGACGGGGGAGCGGGAGCCTACGAGCAGTACTTC
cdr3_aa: CASSVDGGAGAYEQYF

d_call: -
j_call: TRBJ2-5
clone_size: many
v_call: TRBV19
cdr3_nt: TGTGCCAGTAGTATCGGGGGGACAAGCCAAGAGACCCAGTACTTC
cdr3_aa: CASSIGGTSQETQYF

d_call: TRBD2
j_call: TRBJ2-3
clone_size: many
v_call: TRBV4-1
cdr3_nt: TGCGCCAGCAGCCAAGCCAGCGGGGGGGCCTGGAATACGCAGTATTTT
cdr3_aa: CASSQASGGAWNTQYF

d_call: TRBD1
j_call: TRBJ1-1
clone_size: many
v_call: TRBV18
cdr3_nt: TGTGCCAGCTCCCGACAGGGGATGAGGACTGAAGCTTTCTTT
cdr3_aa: CASSRQGMRTEAFF

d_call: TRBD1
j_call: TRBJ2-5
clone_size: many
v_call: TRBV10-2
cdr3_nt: TGCGCCAGCAGTGATGGACAGGGGGCTCCTAGTTCTGAGACCCAGTACTTC
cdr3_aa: CASSDGQGAPSSETQYF

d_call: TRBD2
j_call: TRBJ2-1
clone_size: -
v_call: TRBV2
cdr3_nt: TGTGCCAGCAGCCACCAAAGCGGGAGGTCGTACAATGAGCAGTTCTTC
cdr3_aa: CASSHQSGRSYNEQFF

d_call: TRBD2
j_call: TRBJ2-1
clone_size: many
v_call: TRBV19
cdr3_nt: TGTGCCAGTAGTATAGGACTAGCGGGAGGGCCAGCTGCGCAGTTCTTC
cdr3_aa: CASSIGLAGGPAAQFF

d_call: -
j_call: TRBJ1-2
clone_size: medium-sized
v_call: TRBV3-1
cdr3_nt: TGTGCCAGCAGCCAAGGCAGGGTTGGCTACACCTTC
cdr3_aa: CASSQGRVGYTF

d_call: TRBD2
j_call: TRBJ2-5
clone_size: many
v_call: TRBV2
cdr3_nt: TGTGCCAGCAGTGAAGCGCGGGGGGGGGGGGAGACCCAGTACTTC
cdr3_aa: CASSEARGGGETQYF

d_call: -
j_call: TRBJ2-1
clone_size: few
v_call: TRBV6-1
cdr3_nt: TGTGCCAGCATCTGGGACGGCTATGAGCAGTTCTTC
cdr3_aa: CASIWDGYEQFF

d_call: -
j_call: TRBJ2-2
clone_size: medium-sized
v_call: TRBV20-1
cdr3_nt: TGCAGTGCTAGACCCGAGTGGGGGAGGAAAGTGGACACCGGGGAGCTGTTTTTT
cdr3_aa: CSARPEWGRKVDTGELFF

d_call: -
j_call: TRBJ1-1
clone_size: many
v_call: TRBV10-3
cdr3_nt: TGTGCCATCAGTTCACTGAACACTGAAGCTTTCTTT
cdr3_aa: CAISSLNTEAFF

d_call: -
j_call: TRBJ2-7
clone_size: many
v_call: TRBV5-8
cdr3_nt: TGTGCCAGCAGCCCTCATTGGGGATACGAGCAGTACTTC
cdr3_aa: CASSPHWGYEQYF

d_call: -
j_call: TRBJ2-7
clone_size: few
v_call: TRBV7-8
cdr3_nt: TGTACCAGCAGCTTATACGGCCCCGAGCAGTACTTC
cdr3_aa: CTSSLYGPEQYF

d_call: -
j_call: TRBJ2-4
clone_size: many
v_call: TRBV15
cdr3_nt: TGTGCCACCAGCAGAGGCTCCCGGCGAGCCAAAAACATTCAGTACTTC
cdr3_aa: CATSRGSRRAKNIQYF

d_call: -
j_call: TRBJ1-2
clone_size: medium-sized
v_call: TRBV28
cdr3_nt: TGTGCCTCCCTTGTACTCCCGGGTGGCAGGGGCTACACCTTC
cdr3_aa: CASLVLPGGRGYTF

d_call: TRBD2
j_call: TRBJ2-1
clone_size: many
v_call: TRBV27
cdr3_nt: TGTGCCAGCAGTTCGGTAGCGGGAGTTTCCTACAATGAGCAGTTCTTC
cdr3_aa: CASSSVAGVSYNEQFF

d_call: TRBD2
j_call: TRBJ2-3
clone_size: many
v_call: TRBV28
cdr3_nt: TGTGCCAGCAGTGTAGCGGGAGCATCAGCTACGCAGTATTTT
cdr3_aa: CASSVAGASATQYF

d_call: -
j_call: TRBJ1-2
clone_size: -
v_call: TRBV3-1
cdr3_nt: TGTGCCAGCAGCCCCGTTAACCGGCCTTCCTATGGCTACACCTTC
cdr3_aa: CASSPVNRPSYGYTF

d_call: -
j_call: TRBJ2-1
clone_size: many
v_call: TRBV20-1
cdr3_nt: TGCAGTGCTAGAGGGGGGGGCGTTGCCGGAGGGTCCAATGAGCAGTTCTTC
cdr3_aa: CSARGGGVAGGSNEQFF

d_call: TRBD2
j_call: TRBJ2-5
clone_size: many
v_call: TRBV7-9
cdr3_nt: TGTGCCAGCAGCACGTTGCGCGGGGGAGGGCAAGAGACCCAGTACTTC
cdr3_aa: CASSTLRGGGQETQYF

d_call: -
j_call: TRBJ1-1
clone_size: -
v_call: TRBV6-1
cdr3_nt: TGTGCCAGCATCCTGGGGGGGGGGTCTGAAGATTTCTTT
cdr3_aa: CASILGGGSEDFF

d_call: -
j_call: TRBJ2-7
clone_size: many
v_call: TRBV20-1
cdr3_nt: TGCAGTGCTACAAGTACAGGAGGGTTCTACGAGCAGTACTTC
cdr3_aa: CSATSTGGFYEQYF

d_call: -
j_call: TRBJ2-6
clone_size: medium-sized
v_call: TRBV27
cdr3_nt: TGTGCCAGCACGCGCCGGGGGGCCAACGTCCTGACTTTC
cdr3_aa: CASTRRGANVLTF

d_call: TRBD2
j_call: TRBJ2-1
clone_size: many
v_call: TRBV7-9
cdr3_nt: TGTGCCAGCAGCATACTTAGCGGGAGGGATGACAATGAGCAGTTCTTC
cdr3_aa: CASSILSGRDDNEQFF

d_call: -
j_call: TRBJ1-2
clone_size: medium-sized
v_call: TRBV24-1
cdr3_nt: TGTGCCACCAGTGCTGCCCCGACATTGGCATTTGGCTACACCTTC
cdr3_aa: CATSAAPTLAFGYTF

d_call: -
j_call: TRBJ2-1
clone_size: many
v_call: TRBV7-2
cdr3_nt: TGTGCCAGCAGCTCTTCTAGCTCCTTGGGGATTGGGGACTCCTACAATGAGCAGTTCTTC
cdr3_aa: CASSSSSSLGIGDSYNEQFF

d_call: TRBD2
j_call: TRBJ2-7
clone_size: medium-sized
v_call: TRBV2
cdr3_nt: TGTGCCAGCAGTGAAGGATTCAGGTACGGGAGGTACGAGCAGTACTTC
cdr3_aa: CASSEGFRYGRYEQYF

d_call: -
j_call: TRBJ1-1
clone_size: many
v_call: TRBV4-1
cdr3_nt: TGCGCCAGCAGCCAAGTCTCGAATTTGAACACTGAAGCTTTCTTT
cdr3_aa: CASSQVSNLNTEAFF

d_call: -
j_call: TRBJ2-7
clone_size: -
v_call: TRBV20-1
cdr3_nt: TGCAGTGCTAGAGATGGAACCTCCGGGAGTTACGAGCAGTACTTC
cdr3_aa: CSARDGTSGSYEQYF

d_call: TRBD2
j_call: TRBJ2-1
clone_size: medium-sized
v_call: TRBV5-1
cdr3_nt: TGCGCCAGCAGCCCCGGGACTAGCGGGCCTTCCTACAATGAGCAGTTCTTC
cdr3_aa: CASSPGTSGPSYNEQFF

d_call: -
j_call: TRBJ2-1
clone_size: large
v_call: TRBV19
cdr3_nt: TGTGCCAGTAGTGGGTCAGCGGACAATGAGCAGTTCTTC
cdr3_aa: CASSGSADNEQFF

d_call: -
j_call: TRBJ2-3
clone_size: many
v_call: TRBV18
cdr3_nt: TGTGCCAGCTCACACGCTGTCGGGGAGTCAACAGATACGCAGTATTTT
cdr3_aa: CASSHAVGESTDTQYF